This T cell receptor (beta chain) is from a study of cytomegalovirus exposure and HLA in healthy donors. CDR1 MGHDK and CDR2 SYGVNS come from the germline V gene. This CDR3 has 16 amino acids. Losses at the gene ends were 5 bases for V and 4 bases for J; bases not matched to a gene: 10. This clone turned up a few times. The data were produced by immunoSEQ multiplex PCR, yet TCRdb's version contains in-frame clones alone and is incomplete. This table has 300,000 to 350,000 clones, nearly 90% appearing once. V and J are TRBV25-1 and TRBJ2-5; 10 bases are shared with TRBD2. The sequenced sample was PBMCs. The receptor comes from a young man in good health and CMV-seronegative. The CDR3 sequence: CASSQGSGGASETQYF. In nucleotides, the CDR3 is TGTGCCAGCAGTCAAGGAAGCGGGGGGGCCTCAGAGACCCAGTACTTC.